What follows describes a single T cell receptor beta chain. The antigen remains unidentified. Possible read error: a much larger clone is one base away. Trimming took off 2 bases at V and 8 bases at J, with 10 bases between the two ends. The length of the CDR3 is 13 residues. Germline loops: CDR1 LGHDT, CDR2 YNNKEL (reference sequence). This sample is part of a study of response to subunit inactivated influenza vaccine. Study outcomes and limitations: Authors suggested each seasonal flu vaccination may recruit only limited numbers of new T cells.

TCRdb passed the RT-PCR reads through MiXCR, listing each CDR3 protein once. This sample has about 190,000 distinct CDR3 sequences, with around 15% found just once. V and J are TRBV3-1 and TRBJ2-1; no definite D call. The sequence came from a man aged 50-59 years who received an inactivated influenza vaccine. The sequencing used CD8+ T cells sorted from PBMCs, collected around 5 days after vaccination. The CDR3 is CASSQMVLDEQFF. CDR3 nucleotide sequence: TGTGCCAGCAGCCAAATGGTGCTAGATGAGCAGTTCTTC.